The rows below give T cell receptor beta chains drawn from one sample of a study of cytomegalovirus exposure and HLA in healthy donors. TCRdb keeps only in-frame clones here, not all; method: immunoSEQ multiplex PCR. The profile shows 170,000 or so clones, 80% of them singletons. Sequencing was done on a sample of PBMCs. The receptors were gathered from a woman in her forties or fifties in good health and CMV-seropositive. Each CDR3 is given with its conserved first and last residue. A D gene is named only where the DNA matches it firmly. A row's size may be missing; if present it is once, few, many or a size class.

J gene: TRBJ1-4
V gene: TRBV28
D gene: NA
clone size: NA
CDR3 protein: CASRGDSNEKLFF
CDR3 DNA: TGTGCCAGCCGGGGGGATTCCAATGAAAAGCTGTTTTTT

J gene: TRBJ2-5
V gene: TRBV23-1
D gene: NA
clone size: NA
CDR3 protein: CASSKTDSFETQYF
CDR3 DNA: TGCGCCAGCAGCAAAACAGACAGTTTTGAGACCCAGTACTTC

J gene: TRBJ2-1
V gene: TRBV27
D gene: TRBD2
clone size: NA
CDR3 protein: CASSSTAGGRTYNEQFF
CDR3 DNA: TGTGCCAGCAGTTCTACGGCGGGGGGTAGGACCTACAATGAGCAGTTCTTC

J gene: TRBJ1-6
V gene: TRBV4-2
D gene: NA
clone size: once
CDR3 protein: CASTPVQTGSPLHF
CDR3 DNA: TGTGCCAGCACGCCAGTCCAAACGGGTTCACCCCTCCACTTT

J gene: TRBJ1-2
V gene: TRBV7-9
D gene: NA
clone size: few
CDR3 protein: CASSLGIDSILNYGYTF
CDR3 DNA: TGTGCCAGCAGCTTGGGTATTGATAGCATACTAAACTATGGCTACACCTTC

J gene: TRBJ1-4
V gene: TRBV6-5
D gene: TRBD1
clone size: NA
CDR3 protein: CASSQSGGMWEKLFF
CDR3 DNA: TGTGCCAGCAGTCAATCAGGGGGAATGTGGGAAAAACTGTTTTTT

J gene: TRBJ1-5
V gene: TRBV12-5
D gene: NA
clone size: NA
CDR3 protein: CASGFENQPQHF
CDR3 DNA: TGTGCTAGTGGTTTTGAGAATCAGCCCCAGCATTTT

J gene: TRBJ2-3
V gene: TRBV11-2
D gene: TRBD1
clone size: few
CDR3 protein: CASSPTTGGPYSTDTQYF
CDR3 DNA: TGTGCCAGCAGCCCAACGACAGGGGGCCCCTATAGCACAGATACGCAGTATTTT

J gene: TRBJ2-7
V gene: TRBV7-9
D gene: TRBD1
clone size: NA
CDR3 protein: CASSPRGTRSYEQYF
CDR3 DNA: TGTGCCAGCAGCCCCAGGGGGACAAGATCCTACGAGCAGTACTTC

J gene: TRBJ2-3
V gene: TRBV2
D gene: TRBD2
clone size: once
CDR3 protein: CASRDSGGSSTDTQYF
CDR3 DNA: TGTGCCAGCAGGGATAGCGGGGGCTCCAGCACAGATACGCAGTATTTT

J gene: TRBJ1-4
V gene: TRBV6-1
D gene: NA
clone size: NA
CDR3 protein: CASSEMSRTNEKLFF
CDR3 DNA: TGTGCCAGCAGTGAAATGAGCCGGACTAATGAAAAACTGTTTTTT

J gene: TRBJ2-1
V gene: TRBV10-3
D gene: NA
clone size: NA
CDR3 protein: CAIERGGPYNEQFF
CDR3 DNA: TGTGCCATCGAACGCGGAGGACCCTACAATGAGCAGTTCTTC

J gene: TRBJ1-1
V gene: TRBV5-4
D gene: NA
clone size: NA
CDR3 protein: CASSFGVQGMNTEAFF
CDR3 DNA: TGTGCCAGCAGCTTTGGCGTTCAGGGGATGAACACTGAAGCTTTCTTT

J gene: TRBJ1-2
V gene: TRBV7-9
D gene: NA
clone size: NA
CDR3 protein: CASSLQGAGEGYTF
CDR3 DNA: TGTGCCAGCAGCCTACAGGGAGCGGGAGAGGGCTACACCTTC

J gene: TRBJ1-1
V gene: TRBV7-2
D gene: NA
clone size: NA
CDR3 protein: CASSGMGRLNTEAFF
CDR3 DNA: TGTGCCAGCAGCGGCATGGGCAGGCTGAACACTGAAGCTTTCTTT

J gene: TRBJ1-2
V gene: TRBV28
D gene: NA
clone size: NA
CDR3 protein: CASSSSHNYGYTF
CDR3 DNA: TGTGCCAGCAGTTCTTCACATAACTATGGCTACACCTTC

J gene: TRBJ1-6
V gene: TRBV7-9
D gene: TRBD1
clone size: NA
CDR3 protein: CASARGQNNSPLHF
CDR3 DNA: TGTGCCAGCGCCCGGGGACAGAATAATTCACCCCTCCACTTT

J gene: TRBJ1-6
V gene: TRBV6-6
D gene: NA
clone size: NA
CDR3 protein: CASYRDGVYNSPLHF
CDR3 DNA: TGTGCCAGCTACAGGGACGGAGTTTATAATTCACCCCTCCACTTT

J gene: TRBJ2-7
V gene: TRBV25-1
D gene: TRBD1
clone size: NA
CDR3 protein: CASAGTGIYEQYF
CDR3 DNA: TGTGCCAGCGCCGGGACAGGGATATACGAGCAGTACTTC

J gene: TRBJ1-5
V gene: TRBV5-1
D gene: NA
clone size: NA
CDR3 protein: CASSLQGNQPQHF
CDR3 DNA: TGTGCCAGCAGCTTGCAGGGGAATCAGCCCCAGCATTTT

J gene: TRBJ2-6
V gene: TRBV7-2
D gene: TRBD1
clone size: NA
CDR3 protein: CASSFSGQAVRSTVLTF
CDR3 DNA: TGTGCCAGCAGCTTCTCGGGACAGGCCGTCCGTTCTACCGTCCTGACTTTC

J gene: TRBJ1-5
V gene: TRBV19
D gene: NA
clone size: NA
CDR3 protein: CASTPRGRNQPQHF
CDR3 DNA: TGTGCCAGTACCCCTCGGGGTCGCAATCAGCCCCAGCATTTT

J gene: TRBJ2-1
V gene: TRBV15
D gene: TRBD2
clone size: NA
CDR3 protein: CATSGGLNHNEQFF
CDR3 DNA: TGTGCCACTTCGGGGGGGTTGAATCACAATGAGCAGTTCTTC

J gene: TRBJ2-2
V gene: TRBV29-1
D gene: NA
clone size: NA
CDR3 protein: CSVDGPGGTGELFF
CDR3 DNA: TGCAGCGTTGATGGGCCGGGCGGGACCGGGGAGCTGTTTTTT

J gene: TRBJ2-3
V gene: TRBV9
D gene: NA
clone size: NA
CDR3 protein: CASSPGLYEADTQYF
CDR3 DNA: TGTGCCAGCAGCCCAGGACTCTACGAGGCAGATACGCAGTATTTT

J gene: TRBJ1-2
V gene: TRBV5-8
D gene: NA
clone size: NA
CDR3 protein: CASRLGGRSAYGYTF
CDR3 DNA: TGTGCCAGCAGACTGGGGGGGCGGAGCGCCTATGGCTACACCTTC

J gene: TRBJ1-2
V gene: TRBV14
D gene: TRBD1
clone size: NA
CDR3 protein: CASSHLDRGGGYTF
CDR3 DNA: TGTGCCAGCAGCCATCTCGACAGGGGGGGTGGCTACACCTTC

J gene: TRBJ2-5
V gene: TRBV28
D gene: NA
clone size: few
CDR3 protein: CASRWTGRGETQYF
CDR3 DNA: TGTGCCAGCAGATGGACGGGCCGCGGGGAGACCCAGTACTTC

J gene: TRBJ1-6
V gene: TRBV6-4
D gene: TRBD1
clone size: once
CDR3 protein: CASSAETGGASPLHF
CDR3 DNA: TGTGCCAGCAGTGCGGAGACAGGGGGAGCCTCACCCCTCCACTTT

J gene: TRBJ2-1
V gene: TRBV7-9
D gene: TRBD1
clone size: NA
CDR3 protein: CASSLTGGVYNEQFF
CDR3 DNA: TGTGCCAGCAGCTTAACAGGGGGAGTCTACAATGAGCAGTTCTTC

J gene: TRBJ1-5
V gene: TRBV28
D gene: NA
clone size: NA
CDR3 protein: CASSLGRESNQPQHF
CDR3 DNA: TGTGCCAGCAGTTTGGGCAGGGAAAGCAATCAGCCCCAGCATTTT

J gene: TRBJ1-1
V gene: TRBV5-1
D gene: NA
clone size: NA
CDR3 protein: CASSFSVTGTEAFF
CDR3 DNA: TGCGCCAGCAGCTTCAGTGTTACAGGGACTGAAGCTTTCTTT

J gene: TRBJ1-1
V gene: TRBV2
D gene: NA
clone size: NA
CDR3 protein: CATTFRGAFF
CDR3 DNA: TGTGCCACCACCTTCCGCGGAGCTTTCTTT

J gene: TRBJ2-3
V gene: TRBV11-2
D gene: TRBD2
clone size: NA
CDR3 protein: CASSWASGRAGDTQYF
CDR3 DNA: TGTGCCAGCAGCTGGGCTAGCGGGAGGGCCGGAGATACGCAGTATTTT

J gene: TRBJ2-3
V gene: TRBV4-3
D gene: NA
clone size: once
CDR3 protein: CASSQDLRGGLDTQYF
CDR3 DNA: TGCGCCAGCAGCCAAGATTTGAGGGGGGGGCTGGATACGCAGTATTTT

J gene: TRBJ2-1
V gene: TRBV28
D gene: NA
clone size: NA
CDR3 protein: CASNQGGVGGNEQFF
CDR3 DNA: TGTGCCAGCAATCAGGGGGGCGTCGGGGGCAATGAGCAGTTCTTC

J gene: TRBJ2-1
V gene: TRBV14
D gene: TRBD1
clone size: NA
CDR3 protein: CASSRDRGYYNEQFF
CDR3 DNA: TGTGCCAGCAGCCGAGACAGGGGTTACTACAATGAGCAGTTCTTC

J gene: TRBJ2-7
V gene: TRBV4-3
D gene: TRBD2
clone size: few
CDR3 protein: CASSTVTSGRAKEQYF
CDR3 DNA: TGCGCCAGCAGCACTGTGACTAGCGGGAGGGCCAAAGAGCAGTACTTC

J gene: TRBJ2-1
V gene: TRBV27
D gene: TRBD1
clone size: NA
CDR3 protein: CASSSDRGLTNEQFF
CDR3 DNA: TGTGCCAGCAGCTCAGACAGGGGGCTTACGAATGAGCAGTTCTTC

J gene: TRBJ1-2
V gene: TRBV27
D gene: TRBD1
clone size: NA
CDR3 protein: CASSLYRDRPGISYGYTF
CDR3 DNA: TGTGCCAGCAGTTTATACCGGGACAGGCCAGGCATTAGCTATGGCTACACCTTC

J gene: TRBJ2-7
V gene: TRBV5-4
D gene: NA
clone size: NA
CDR3 protein: CASSLRAEGGQQQYF
CDR3 DNA: TGTGCCAGCAGCTTGCGGGCCGAGGGTGGTCAACAGCAGTACTTC

J gene: TRBJ2-3
V gene: TRBV30
D gene: NA
clone size: NA
CDR3 protein: CACPGTDTQYF
CDR3 DNA: TGTGCCTGTCCGGGAACAGATACGCAGTATTTT

J gene: TRBJ2-1
V gene: TRBV28
D gene: TRBD2
clone size: NA
CDR3 protein: CATTRGDYNEQFF
CDR3 DNA: TGTGCCACCACGCGGGGGGACTACAATGAGCAGTTCTTC

J gene: TRBJ2-1
V gene: TRBV2
D gene: TRBD2
clone size: NA
CDR3 protein: CASGLAGGPNEQFF
CDR3 DNA: TGTGCCAGCGGATTAGCGGGAGGGCCTAATGAGCAGTTCTTC